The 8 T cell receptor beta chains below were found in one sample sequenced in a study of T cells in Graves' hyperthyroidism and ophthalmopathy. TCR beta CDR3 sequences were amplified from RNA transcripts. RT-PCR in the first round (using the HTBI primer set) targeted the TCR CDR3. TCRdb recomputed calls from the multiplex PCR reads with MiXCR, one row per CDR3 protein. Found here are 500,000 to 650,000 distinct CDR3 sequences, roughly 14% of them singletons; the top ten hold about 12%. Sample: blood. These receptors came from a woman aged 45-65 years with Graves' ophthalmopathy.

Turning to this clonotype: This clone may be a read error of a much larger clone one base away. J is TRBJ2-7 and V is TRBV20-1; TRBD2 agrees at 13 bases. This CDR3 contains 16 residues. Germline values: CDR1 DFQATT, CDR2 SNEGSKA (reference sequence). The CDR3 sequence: CSARGLAGPASYKQYF. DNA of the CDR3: TGCAGTGCTAGGGGACTAGCGGGACCCGCCTCCTACAAGCAGTACTTC.

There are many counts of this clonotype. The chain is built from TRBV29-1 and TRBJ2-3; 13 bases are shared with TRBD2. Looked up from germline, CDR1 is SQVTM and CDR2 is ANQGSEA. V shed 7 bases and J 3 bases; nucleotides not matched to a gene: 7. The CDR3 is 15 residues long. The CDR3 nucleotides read TGCAGCGCCTTCGGACTAGCGGGAGTAACAGATACGCAGTATTTT. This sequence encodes CSAFGLAGVTDTQYF.

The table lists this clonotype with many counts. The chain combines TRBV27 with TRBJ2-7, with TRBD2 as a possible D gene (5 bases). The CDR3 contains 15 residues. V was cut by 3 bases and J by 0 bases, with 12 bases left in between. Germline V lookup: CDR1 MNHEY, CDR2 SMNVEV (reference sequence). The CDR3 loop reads CASSFVSGSSYEQYF. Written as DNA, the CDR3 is TGTGCCAGCAGTTTCGTGTCGGGGAGCTCCTACGAGCAGTACTTC.

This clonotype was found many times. In DNA, the CDR3 is TGTGCCAGCAGCTTAGGTGGGACCGCGAATCAGCCCCAGCATTTT. Its protein is CASSLGGTANQPQHF. The chain couples TRBV7-2 to TRBJ1-5; D possibly corresponds to TRBD1 (5 bases). The germline CDR1 and CDR2 sequences are SGHTA and FQGNSA. The CDR3 loop spans 15 amino acids. The V end was cut by 1 base, the J end by 4 bases, with 11 bases between.

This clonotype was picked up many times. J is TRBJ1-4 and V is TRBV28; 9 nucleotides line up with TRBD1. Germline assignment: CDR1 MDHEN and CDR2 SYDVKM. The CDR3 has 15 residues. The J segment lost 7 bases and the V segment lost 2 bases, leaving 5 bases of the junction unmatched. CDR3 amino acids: CASSLGGTGSEKLFF. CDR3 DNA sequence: TGTGCCAGCAGTTTAGGCGGGACAGGGAGTGAAAAACTGTTTTTT.

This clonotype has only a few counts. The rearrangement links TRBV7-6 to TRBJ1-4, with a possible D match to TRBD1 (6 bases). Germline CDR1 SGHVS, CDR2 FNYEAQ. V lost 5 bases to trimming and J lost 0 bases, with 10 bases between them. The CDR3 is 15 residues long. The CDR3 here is CASSPQGSTNEKLFF. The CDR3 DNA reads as TGTGCCAGCAGCCCACAGGGATCAACTAATGAAAAACTGTTTTTT.

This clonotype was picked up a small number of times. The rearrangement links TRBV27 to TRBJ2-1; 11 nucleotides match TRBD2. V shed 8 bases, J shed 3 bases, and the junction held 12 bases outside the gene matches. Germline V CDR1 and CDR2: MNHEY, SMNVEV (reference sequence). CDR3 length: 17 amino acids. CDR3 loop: CASGPMTSGNVYNEQFF. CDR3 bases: TGTGCCAGCGGACCCATGACTAGCGGGAATGTCTACAATGAGCAGTTCTTC.

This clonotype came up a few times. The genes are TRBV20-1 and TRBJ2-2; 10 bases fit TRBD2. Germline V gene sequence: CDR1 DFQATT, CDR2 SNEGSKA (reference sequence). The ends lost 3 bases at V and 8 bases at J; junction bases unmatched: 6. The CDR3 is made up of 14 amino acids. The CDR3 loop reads CSASRLAGVGELFF. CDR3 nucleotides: TGCAGTGCTAGCCGGCTAGCGGGAGTGGGGGAGCTGTTTTTT.